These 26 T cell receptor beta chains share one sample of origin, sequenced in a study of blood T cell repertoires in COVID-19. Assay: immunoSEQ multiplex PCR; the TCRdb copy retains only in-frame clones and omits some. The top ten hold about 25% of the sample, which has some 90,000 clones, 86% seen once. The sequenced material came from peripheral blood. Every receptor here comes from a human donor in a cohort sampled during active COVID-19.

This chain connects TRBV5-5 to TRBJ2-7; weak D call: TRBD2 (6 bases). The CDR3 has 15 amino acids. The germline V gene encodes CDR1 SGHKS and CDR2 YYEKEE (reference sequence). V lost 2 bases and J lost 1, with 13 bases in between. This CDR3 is CASSFGGMGSYEQYF. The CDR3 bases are TGTGCCAGCAGCTTTGGCGGGATGGGTTCCTACGAGCAGTACTTC.

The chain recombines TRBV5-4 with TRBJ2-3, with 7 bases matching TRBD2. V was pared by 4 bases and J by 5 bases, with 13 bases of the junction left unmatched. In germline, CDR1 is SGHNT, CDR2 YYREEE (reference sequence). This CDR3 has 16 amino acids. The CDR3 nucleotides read TGTGCCAGCAGCCCTGCTAGCGGCCTACGTGGAGATACGCAGTATTTT. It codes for CASSPASGLRGDTQYF.

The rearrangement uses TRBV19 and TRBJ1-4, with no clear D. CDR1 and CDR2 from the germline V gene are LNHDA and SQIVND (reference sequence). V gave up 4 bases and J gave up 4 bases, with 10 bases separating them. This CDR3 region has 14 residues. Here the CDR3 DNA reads TGTGCCAGTAGTAAGTGGGAGATTAATGAAAAACTGTTTTTT. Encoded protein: CASSKWEINEKLFF.

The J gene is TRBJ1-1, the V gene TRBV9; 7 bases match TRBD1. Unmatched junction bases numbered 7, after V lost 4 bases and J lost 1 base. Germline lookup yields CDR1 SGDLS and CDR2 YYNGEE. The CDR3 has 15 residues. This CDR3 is CASSITGQTNTEAFF. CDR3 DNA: TGTGCCAGCAGCATTACGGGACAGACGAACACTGAAGCTTTCTTT.

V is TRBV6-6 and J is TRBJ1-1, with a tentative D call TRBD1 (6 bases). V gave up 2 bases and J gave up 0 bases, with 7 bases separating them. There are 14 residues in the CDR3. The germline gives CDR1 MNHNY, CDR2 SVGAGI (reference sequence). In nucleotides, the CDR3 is TGTGCCAGCAGTTACGACAGGTTGAACACTGAAGCTTTCTTT. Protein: CASSYDRLNTEAFF.

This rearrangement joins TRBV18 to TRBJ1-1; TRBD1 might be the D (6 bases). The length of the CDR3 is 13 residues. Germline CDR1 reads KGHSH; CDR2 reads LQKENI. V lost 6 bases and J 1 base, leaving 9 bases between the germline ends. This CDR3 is CASSRTENTEAFF. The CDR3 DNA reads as TGTGCCAGCTCGCGGACAGAGAACACTGAAGCTTTCTTT.

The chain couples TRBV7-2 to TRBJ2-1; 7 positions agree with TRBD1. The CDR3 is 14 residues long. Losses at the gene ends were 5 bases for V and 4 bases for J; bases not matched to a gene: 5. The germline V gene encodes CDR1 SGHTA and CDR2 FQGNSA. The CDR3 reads CASSTPGGYNEQFF. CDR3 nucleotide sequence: TGTGCCAGCAGCACCCCAGGGGGATACAATGAGCAGTTCTTC.

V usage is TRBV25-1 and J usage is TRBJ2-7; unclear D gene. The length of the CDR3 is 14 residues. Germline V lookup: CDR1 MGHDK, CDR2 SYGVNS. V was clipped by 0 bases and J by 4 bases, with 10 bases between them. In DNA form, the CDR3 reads TGTGCCAGCAGTGAATATCTAAGTCCTTACGAGCAGTACTTC. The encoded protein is CASSEYLSPYEQYF.

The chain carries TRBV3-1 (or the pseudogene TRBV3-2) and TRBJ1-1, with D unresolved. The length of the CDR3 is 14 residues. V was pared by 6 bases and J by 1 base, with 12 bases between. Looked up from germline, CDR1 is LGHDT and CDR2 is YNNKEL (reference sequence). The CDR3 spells CASRGGRQNTEAFF. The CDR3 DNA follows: TGTGCCAGCAGGGGAGGACGGCAGAACACTGAAGCTTTCTTT.

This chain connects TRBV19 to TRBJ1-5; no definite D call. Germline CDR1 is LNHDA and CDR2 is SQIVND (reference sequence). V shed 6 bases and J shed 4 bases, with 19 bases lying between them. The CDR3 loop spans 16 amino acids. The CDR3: CASSHLIGRKNQPQHF. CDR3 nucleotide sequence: TGTGCCAGTAGCCACTTAATCGGCAGGAAGAATCAGCCCCAGCATTTT.

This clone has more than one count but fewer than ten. CDR3 amino acids: CASSPSPTATSYEQYF. The CDR3 coding sequence is TGTGCCAGTAGTCCCTCTCCGACAGCAACATCCTACGAGCAGTACTTC. This sequence joins TRBV19 and TRBJ2-7; tentative D call: TRBD1 (5 bases). Germline-derived CDR1 and CDR2 are LNHDA and SQIVND (reference sequence). Trimming removed 5 bases at V and 1 base at J, with 18 bases between. The length of the CDR3 is 16 residues.

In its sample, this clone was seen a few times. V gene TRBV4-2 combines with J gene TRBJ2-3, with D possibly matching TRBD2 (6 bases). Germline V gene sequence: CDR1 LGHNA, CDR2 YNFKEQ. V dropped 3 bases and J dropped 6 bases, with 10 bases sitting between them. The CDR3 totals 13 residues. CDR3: CASSHRRGDTQYF. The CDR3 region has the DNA TGTGCCAGCAGCCACAGACGGGGGGATACGCAGTATTTT.

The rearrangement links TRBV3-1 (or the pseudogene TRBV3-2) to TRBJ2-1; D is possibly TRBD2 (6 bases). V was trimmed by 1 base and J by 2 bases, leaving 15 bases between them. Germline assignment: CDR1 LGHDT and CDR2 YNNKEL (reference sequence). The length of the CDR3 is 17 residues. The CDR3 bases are TGTGCCAGCAGCCAAGTTTCGGGACTCCAAGCCTACAATGAGCAGTTCTTC. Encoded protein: CASSQVSGLQAYNEQFF.

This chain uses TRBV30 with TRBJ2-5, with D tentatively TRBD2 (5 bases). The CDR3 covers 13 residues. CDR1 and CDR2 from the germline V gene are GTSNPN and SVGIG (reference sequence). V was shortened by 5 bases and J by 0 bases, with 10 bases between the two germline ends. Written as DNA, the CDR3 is TGTGCCTGGTCCCGGGGTAACCAAGAGACCCAGTACTTC. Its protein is CAWSRGNQETQYF.

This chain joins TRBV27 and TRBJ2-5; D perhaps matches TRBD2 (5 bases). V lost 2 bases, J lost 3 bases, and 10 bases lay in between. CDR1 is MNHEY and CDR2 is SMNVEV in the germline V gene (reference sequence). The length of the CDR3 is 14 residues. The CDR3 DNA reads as TGTGCCAGCAGTTTAATAGGGAGCGAAGAGACCCAGTACTTC. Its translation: CASSLIGSEETQYF.

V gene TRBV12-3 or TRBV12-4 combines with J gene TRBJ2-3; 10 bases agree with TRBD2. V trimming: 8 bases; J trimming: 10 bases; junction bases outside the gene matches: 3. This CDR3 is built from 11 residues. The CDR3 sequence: CASGTSVAQYF. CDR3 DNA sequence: TGTGCCAGCGGGACTAGCGTGGCGCAGTATTTT.

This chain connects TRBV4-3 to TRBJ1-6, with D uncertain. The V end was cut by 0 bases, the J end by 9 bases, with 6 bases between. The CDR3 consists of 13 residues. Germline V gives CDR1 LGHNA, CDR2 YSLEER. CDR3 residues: CASSQDLPSPLHF. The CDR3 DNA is TGCGCCAGCAGCCAAGACCTTCCTTCACCCCTCCACTTT.

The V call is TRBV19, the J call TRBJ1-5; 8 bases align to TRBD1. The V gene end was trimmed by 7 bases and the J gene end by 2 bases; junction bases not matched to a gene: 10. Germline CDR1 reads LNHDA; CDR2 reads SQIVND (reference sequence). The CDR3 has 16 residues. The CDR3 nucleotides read TGTGCCAGTACCAATCAGGCAGGGGGCCGCAATCAGCCCCAGCATTTT. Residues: CASTNQAGGRNQPQHF.

The CDR3 protein is CASSEFTHSYNEQFF. The CDR3 DNA reads as TGTGCCAGCAGTGAATTTACTCATTCCTACAATGAGCAGTTCTTC. The chain uses TRBV6-1 and TRBJ2-1; unclear D gene. The CDR3 covers 15 residues. Germline V gives CDR1 MNHNS, CDR2 SASEGT. V gave up 2 bases and J gave up 1 base, with 9 bases separating them.

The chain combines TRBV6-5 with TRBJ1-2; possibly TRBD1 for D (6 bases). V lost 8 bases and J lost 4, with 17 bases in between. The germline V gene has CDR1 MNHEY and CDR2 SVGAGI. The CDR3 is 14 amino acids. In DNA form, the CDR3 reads TGTGCCAGCCGCCCCGGGGGGGCCCCCTATGGCTACACCTTC. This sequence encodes CASRPGGAPYGYTF.

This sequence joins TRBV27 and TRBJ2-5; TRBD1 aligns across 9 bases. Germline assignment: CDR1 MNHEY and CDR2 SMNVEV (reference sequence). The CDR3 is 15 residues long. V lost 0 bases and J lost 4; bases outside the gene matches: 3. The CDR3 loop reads CASSLSTGGGETQYF. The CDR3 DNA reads TGTGCCAGCAGTTTATCGACAGGGGGGGGAGAGACCCAGTACTTC.

CDR3 sequence: CASSLWTGQTQETQYF. The CDR3 DNA reads as TGTGCCAGCAGCCTATGGACAGGGCAAACCCAAGAGACCCAGTACTTC. The genes are TRBV9 and TRBJ2-5; 8 nucleotides line up with TRBD1. The germline CDR1 and CDR2 sequences are SGDLS and YYNGEE. V dropped 4 bases and J dropped 1; count of bases not matched to a gene: 9. The CDR3 runs to 16 residues.

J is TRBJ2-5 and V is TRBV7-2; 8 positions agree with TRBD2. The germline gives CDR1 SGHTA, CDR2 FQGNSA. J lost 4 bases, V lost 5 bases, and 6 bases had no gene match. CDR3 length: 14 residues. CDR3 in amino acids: CASSPGAGAETQYF. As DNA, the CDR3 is TGTGCCAGCAGCCCCGGAGCGGGGGCAGAGACCCAGTACTTC. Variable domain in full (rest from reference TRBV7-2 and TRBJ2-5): GAGVSQSPSNKVTEKGKDVELRCDPISGHTALYWYRQSLGQGLEFLIYFQGNSAPDKSGLPSDRFSAERTGGSVSTLTIQRTQQEDSAVYLCASSPGAGAETQYFGPGTRLLVL.

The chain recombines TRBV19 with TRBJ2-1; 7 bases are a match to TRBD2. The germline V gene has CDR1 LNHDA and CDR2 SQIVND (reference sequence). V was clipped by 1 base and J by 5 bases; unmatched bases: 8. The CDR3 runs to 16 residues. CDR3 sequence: CASSIGPAGLHNEQFF. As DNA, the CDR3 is TGTGCCAGTAGTATAGGTCCAGCGGGATTACACAATGAGCAGTTCTTC.

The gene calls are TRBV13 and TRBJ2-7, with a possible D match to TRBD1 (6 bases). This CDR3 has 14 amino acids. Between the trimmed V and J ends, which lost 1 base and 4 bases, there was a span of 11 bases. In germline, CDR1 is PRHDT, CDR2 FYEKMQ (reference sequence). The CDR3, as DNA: TGTGCCAGCAGCTTAGACGGCAGGGGTTACGAGCAGTACTTC. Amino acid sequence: CASSLDGRGYEQYF.

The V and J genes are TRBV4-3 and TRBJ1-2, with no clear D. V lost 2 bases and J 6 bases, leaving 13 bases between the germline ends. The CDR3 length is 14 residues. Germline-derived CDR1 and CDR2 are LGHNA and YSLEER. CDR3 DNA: TGCGCCAGCAGCCAATCCAACCGACGGGATGGCTACACCTTC. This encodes CASSQSNRRDGYTF.